The 5 T cell receptor beta chains in this list originate from one sample, sequenced in a study of radiotherapy plus CTLA-4 blockade in lung cancer (dated by TCRdb to 2016 to 2019). Library creation used the immunoSEQ multiplex PCR assay. This immuneACCESS table, as held by TCRdb, lists in-frame sequences with V and J called but not all clones. Of the missing ones, under half trace to an unresolved V gene in checked studies; the others have no known cause. This sample is represented by 100,000 or so clones; about four fifths of them were singletons. The ten most abundant clones make up roughly 25% of the sample. Sequenced material: peripheral blood, taken from a patient treated with radiotherapy plus ipilimumab. These receptors were taken from a human donor with non-small cell lung cancer that progressed on radiotherapy plus ipilimumab.

The V gene is TRBV7-8, the J gene TRBJ2-7; 8 bases match TRBD2. CDR1 SGHVS and CDR2 FQNEAQ come from the germline V gene. The CDR3 runs 14 residues. The V and J ends lost 3 bases and 3 bases, in that order; junction bases with no gene match: 4. The CDR3 loop is CASSLGTRGYEQYV. The CDR3 DNA is TGTGCCAGCAGCTTGGGGACTAGAGGCTACGAGCAGTACGTC.

The rearrangement links TRBV27 to TRBJ2-1, with 7 bases identical to TRBD1. Germline CDR1 reads MNHEY; CDR2 reads SMNVEV (reference sequence). The CDR3 sequence is 16 residues long. J gave up 5 bases and V 5 bases, and 12 bases lay outside the gene matches. DNA for the CDR3: TGTGCCAGCAGTCCCGGACAGGTCCCGCGGAACAATGAGCAGTTCTTC. Its translation is CASSPGQVPRNNEQFF.

Only a few counts were recorded for this clone. The J gene is TRBJ1-1, the V gene TRBV7-9; 9 bases agree with TRBD1. The CDR3 has 18 amino acids. Germline V gene lookup returns CDR1 SEHNR and CDR2 FQNEAQ (reference sequence). Trimming at V came to 6 bases and at J to 0 bases, leaving 14 bases not matched to a gene. The CDR3 here is CASRPGQGNRGLNTEAFF. CDR3 nucleotides: TGTGCCAGCAGGCCGGGACAGGGAAACAGGGGGCTGAACACTGAAGCTTTCTTT. The whole variable domain, filled in from reference TRBV7-9 and TRBJ1-1, reads DTGVSQNPRHKITKRGQNVTFRCDPISEHNRLYWYRQTLGQGPEFLTYFQNEAQLEKSRLLSDRFSAERPKGSFSTLEIQRTEQGDSAMYLCASRPGQGNRGLNTEAFFGQGTRLTVV.

This clone was seen more than once but under ten times. V gene TRBV5-1 combines with J gene TRBJ2-7; D remains unclear. The CDR3 spans 13 residues. Germline loops: CDR1 SGHRS, CDR2 YFSETQ. Between the trimmed V and J ends, which lost 3 bases and 0 bases, there was a span of 7 bases. CDR3 protein: CASSSPSSYEQYF. CDR3 sequence (DNA): TGCGCCAGCAGCTCCCCATCCTCCTACGAGCAGTACTTC.

This sequence joins TRBV6-1 and TRBJ2-2; D unresolved. The CDR3 is 14 residues long. V lost 2 bases to trimming and J lost 6 bases, with 10 bases between them. Germline CDR1 and CDR2: MNHNS and SASEGT. For the CDR3, the DNA is TGTGCCAGCAGTGAAAGGCCTCCATCCGGGGAGCTGTTTTTT. This gives the protein CASSERPPSGELFF.